These 14 T cell receptor beta chains share one sample of origin, sequenced in a study of CD8 T cells in ankylosing spondylitis. A single record per CDR3 protein comes from TCRdb applying MiXCR to the 5' RACE reads. Among 380,000 or so distinct CDR3 sequences listed, around 20% were seen once. The sample taken for sequencing was blood, either unsorted or a sorted T cell fraction (not recorded which). These receptors were obtained from a male donor with ankylosing spondylitis or in good health (not recorded which).

The chain links TRBV4-2 to TRBJ1-2, with TRBD1 as a possible D gene (6 bases). The CDR3 contains 14 residues. V shed 2 bases and J shed 5 bases, with 12 bases lying between them. The germline gives CDR1 LGHNA, CDR2 YNFKEQ. CDR3 sequence: CASSQRGAGYGYTF. CDR3 DNA sequence: TGTGCCAGCAGCCAACGGGGGGCTGGTTATGGCTACACCTTC.

The V and J genes are TRBV7-9 and TRBJ2-7; D gene ambiguous. CDR3 length: 15 amino acids. V lost 1 base and J lost 5, with 15 bases in between. The V gene's germline CDR1 is SEHNR and CDR2 FQNEAQ (reference sequence). CDR3 residues: CASSLGVGVSHEQYF. CDR3 coding DNA: TGTGCCAGCAGCTTAGGGGTTGGGGTGAGCCACGAGCAGTACTTC.

J is TRBJ2-7 and V is TRBV20-1; TRBD1 or TRBD2 may be the D gene (5 bases each). Germline CDR1 is DFQATT and CDR2 is SNEGSKA (reference sequence). Trimming took off 6 bases at V and 3 bases at J, with 9 bases between the two ends. The CDR3 totals 11 residues. In DNA form, the CDR3 reads TGCAGTGCAGGGACCCTCTACGAGCAGTACTTC. Its protein product is CSAGTLYEQYF.

The V and J genes are TRBV29-1 and TRBJ2-7; 9 nucleotides match TRBD2. The ends lost 6 bases at V and 1 base at J; junction bases unmatched: 4. CDR1 is SQVTM, CDR2 ANQGSEA, per germline. The CDR3 is 13 residues long. DNA of the CDR3: TGCAGCGTAGTTAGCGGGGGATCCTACGAGCAGTACTTC. Translating gives CSVVSGGSYEQYF.

This clonotype was seen a handful of times. The chain uses TRBV6-1 and TRBJ2-1, with 11 bases that match TRBD1. Losses at the gene ends were 5 bases for V and 4 bases for J; bases not matched to a gene: 1. The CDR3 contains 14 residues. The germline gives CDR1 MNHNS, CDR2 SASEGT. The CDR3 protein is CASSRDRGYNEQFF. CDR3 nucleotide sequence: TGTGCCAGCAGTAGGGACAGGGGGTACAATGAGCAGTTCTTC.

The V call is TRBV4-1, the J call TRBJ1-2, with no clear D. This CDR3 has 15 amino acids. Germline loops: CDR1 MGHRA, CDR2 YSYEKL. V lost 0 bases to trimming and J lost 0 bases, with 8 bases between them. The chain's CDR3 is CASSQDPGSNYGYTF. The DNA for the CDR3 is TGCGCCAGCAGCCAAGATCCAGGTTCTAACTATGGCTACACCTTC.

V gene TRBV20-1 combines with J gene TRBJ2-1; possible D gene TRBD1, 6 bases. CDR3 size: 15 residues. V was pared by 3 bases and J by 0 bases, with 12 bases between. Germline CDR1 DFQATT, CDR2 SNEGSKA (reference sequence). The CDR3 DNA is TGCAGTGCTAGGATGGGGGCCAGCTCCTACAATGAGCAGTTCTTC. Residues: CSARMGASSYNEQFF.

This chain connects TRBV12-3 or TRBV12-4 to TRBJ2-3; the D gene is possibly TRBD1 (5 bases). The V end was cut by 7 bases, the J end by 1 base, with 18 bases between. The CDR3 is made up of 16 amino acids. The CDR3 region has the DNA TGTGCCAGCACCTTCCGTAGGGGTACTGGCACAGATACGCAGTATTTT. Translated: CASTFRRGTGTDTQYF.

This clonotype has a handful of counts. The V gene is TRBV7-9, the J gene TRBJ2-5; the match to TRBD1 covers 8 bases. The germline V gene has CDR1 SEHNR and CDR2 FQNEAQ (reference sequence). Losses at the gene ends were 4 bases for V and 5 bases for J; bases not matched to a gene: 9. This CDR3 region has 15 residues. Written as DNA, the CDR3 is TGTGCCAGCAGCTCCCGACAGGGGAGGAGGGAGACCCAGTACTTC. Its protein is CASSSRQGRRETQYF.

The V call is TRBV12-3 or TRBV12-4, the J call TRBJ1-6; D is undetermined. This CDR3 comprises 16 residues. Trimming stripped 3 bases from V and 10 bases from J, with 19 bases between. This CDR3 is CASSFGTLGPLSPLHF. CDR3 coding DNA: TGTGCCAGCAGTTTTGGCACCCTTGGCCCGCTATCACCCCTCCACTTT.

J is TRBJ1-1 and V is TRBV29-1; 9 bases are a match to TRBD1. The germline gives CDR1 SQVTM, CDR2 ANQGSEA. The V segment lost 4 bases and the J segment 1 base; nucleotides outside the gene matches: 4. CDR3 length equals 14 residues. CDR3 nucleotides: TGCAGCGTTGTCCCGGGACAGGGGAACACTGAAGCTTTCTTT. It encodes CSVVPGQGNTEAFF.

The chain uses TRBV27 and TRBJ2-1; a possible D gene is TRBD1 (5 bases). The V gene lost 4 bases and the J gene lost 8 bases, with 12 bases spanning the gap. The length of the CDR3 is 13 residues. Germline lookup yields CDR1 MNHEY and CDR2 SMNVEV (reference sequence). The CDR3 DNA reads as TGTGCCAGCAGTTCTTCCAGGGTTTATGAGCAGTTCTTC. Translated, it gives CASSSSRVYEQFF.

The V gene is TRBV24-1, the J gene TRBJ2-3, with 9 bases matching TRBD2. CDR3 length: 17 amino acids. The germline gives CDR1 KGHDR, CDR2 SFDVKD. J lost 6 bases, V lost 3 bases, and 12 bases had no gene match. CDR3 coding DNA: TGTGCCACCAGTGATACCGAAGGGGCGGGGGGGCCGGATACGCAGTATTTT. Amino acid sequence: CATSDTEGAGGPDTQYF.

The sample holds a few counts of this clonotype. This rearrangement joins TRBV3-1 to TRBJ2-7, with 9 bases fitting TRBD2. The CDR3 extends over 15 amino acids. Germline V lookup: CDR1 LGHDT, CDR2 YNNKEL (reference sequence). The junction had 6 bases not matched to a gene; V was cut back by 3 bases and J by 3 bases. The CDR3 DNA follows: TGTGCCAGCAGCCACCGGACTAGCGTCTTCTACGAGCAGTACTTC. It yields the protein CASSHRTSVFYEQYF.